The text below deals with one TCR beta chain. CDR1 is SGDLS and CDR2 is YYNGEE in the germline V gene. V lost 2 bases to trimming and J lost 4 bases; unmatched junction nucleotides: 13. The CDR3 consists of 17 residues. The table came from immunoSEQ multiplex PCR; TCRdb's copy has only in-frame clones and leaves some out. The sample includes 60,000 to 90,000 clones, around 90% of them seen just once. The sample is drawn from a study of blood T cell repertoires in COVID-19. At the level of the study: Material from acute and convalescent COVID-19 was sourced from the United States, Italy and Spain.

Sequenced: peripheral blood. This TCR came from a woman of 80 years or more with acute or convalescent COVID-19. V is TRBV9 and J is TRBJ2-3, with 7 bases lining up with TRBD2. CDR3 sequence: CASSVPVAGLGADTQYF. CDR3 bases: TGTGCCAGCAGCGTCCCTGTAGCGGGCCTGGGAGCAGATACGCAGTATTTT.